There are many counts of the clone carrying this T cell receptor beta chain. Unique molecular identifiers were incorporated during preparation of the TCRbeta library. TCRdb recomputed calls from the PCR reads with MiXCR, one row per CDR3 protein. The sample holds over 150,000 distinct CDR3 sequences, about 6.8% seen once. The data derive from a study of T-cell reconstitution after alpha-beta-depleted transplantation in children. Germline values: CDR1 SGHRS, CDR2 YFSETQ. V lost 3 bases, J lost 8 bases, and 11 bases lay in between. The CDR3 covers 12 residues. This chain joins TRBV5-1 and TRBJ1-2; perhaps TRBD1 as D (6 bases). The sequenced sample was PBMCs from the stem cell graft donor, obtained from the stem cell graft. This TCR came from a human donor who donated a stem cell graft to a child with Wiskott-Aldrich syndrome. The chain's CDR3 is CASSSDRHGYTF. The CDR3 region has the DNA TGCGCCAGCAGCTCAGACAGGCACGGCTACACCTTC.